The 5 T cell receptor beta chains reported below all come from one sample, sequenced in a study of technical replicates of blood from a few donors (dated by TCRdb to about 2017). The method was the immunoSEQ multiplex PCR assay. Held by TCRdb, this immuneACCESS table contains in-frame sequences only and omits some clones. Under half of the omission traces to an unresolved V gene where checked; the cause of the rest is unknown. The table for this sample lists around 80,000 clones; 85% to 95% of them were counted only once. The ten largest make up 0.39% of the sample. Specimen: T cells isolated from PBMCs. These receptors originate from a human donor in good health.

This clone was recorded only once. The chain combines TRBV27 with TRBJ2-1; TRBD2 matches at 9 bases. Germline values: CDR1 MNHEY, CDR2 SMNVEV (reference sequence). The CDR3 runs to 13 residues. With V trimmed by 9 bases and J by 5 bases, 5 bases remained unmatched. CDR3 sequence (DNA): TGTGCCAGTACGACTAGCGGAGACAATGAGCAGTTCTTC. Protein sequence: CASTTSGDNEQFF.

The chain recombines TRBV7-6 with TRBJ2-7, with D unclear. The CDR3 extends over 14 amino acids. From germline, CDR1 is SGHVS and CDR2 FNYEAQ. The ends were cut back, 2 bases at V and 0 bases at J, with 8 bases in the middle. The CDR3 DNA follows: TGTGCCAGCAGCTTATCCTTCCCCTCCTACGAGCAGTACTTC. Protein product: CASSLSFPSYEQYF.

The chain combines TRBV19 with TRBJ2-3; D uncertain. Per germline, CDR1 LNHDA and CDR2 SQIVND (reference sequence). Trimming took off 8 bases at V and 0 bases at J, with 3 bases between the two ends. This CDR3 is 11 amino acids long. This chain's CDR3 is CASGSTDTQYF. The CDR3, as DNA: TGTGCCAGTGGCAGCACAGATACGCAGTATTTT.

For the CDR3, the DNA is TGTGCCAGCAGCGTAGGACAGGGGGGCTACGAGCAGTACTTC. Translated: CASSVGQGGYEQYF. J is TRBJ2-7 and V is TRBV9, with TRBD1 identical over 9 bases. CDR3 length: 14 residues. V gave up 0 bases and J gave up 3 bases; unmatched junction bases: 1. CDR1 is SGDLS, CDR2 YYNGEE, per germline. Variable domain in full (rest from reference TRBV9 and TRBJ2-7): DSGVTQTPKHLITATGQRVTLRCSPRSGDLSVYWYQQSLDQGLQFLIQYYNGEERAKGNILERFSAQQFPDLHSELNLSSLELGDSALYFCASSVGQGGYEQYFGPGTRLTVT.

The V gene is TRBV6-1, the J gene TRBJ1-4; 8 nucleotides align to TRBD1. With V trimmed by 3 bases and J by 5 bases, 2 bases remained unmatched. This CDR3 is 14 amino acids long. From germline, CDR1 is MNHNS and CDR2 SASEGT. In nucleotides, the CDR3 is TGTGCCAGCAGTGATACAGGGGGGAATGAAAAACTGTTTTTT. Translated, it gives CASSDTGGNEKLFF.